This T cell receptor beta chain was documented in a study of T cells after yellow fever vaccination. The study's findings and limits: Contaminants from the bulk population, in the form of abundant clonotypes, could be found in FACS-sorted repertoires.

Points on this clonotype: The antigen is undetermined.

V lost 6 bases to trimming and J lost 8 bases, with 17 bases between them. The CDR3 contains 14 residues. CDR1 LGHDT and CDR2 YNNKEL come from the germline V gene (reference sequence). TCRdb re-derived calls from the 5' RACE reads in MiXCR, one entry per CDR3 protein. This repertoire shows around 110,000 distinct CDR3 sequences, 6.5% to 9% found once; its top ten account for approximately 24%. The V call is TRBV3-1, the J call TRBJ2-1; the D gene is possibly TRBD2 (5 bases). Material: CD8+ T cells sorted from PBMCs, obtained 45 days after the yellow fever booster vaccination. The receptor comes from a man aged 30 to 45 who received the YFV17D yellow fever vaccine. This chain's CDR3 is CASSRGGGTDEQFF. For the CDR3, the DNA is TGTGCCAGCAGTCGCGGAGGCGGAACTGATGAGCAGTTCTTC.